This T cell receptor beta chain was identified in a study of blood T cell repertoires in COVID-19. Profiling relied on immunoSEQ multiplex PCR, and the TCRdb table lists in-frame clones only, not all of them. The sample lists around 99,000 clones, more than 65% seen once, with 18% in the top ten. Germline V gene lookup returns CDR1 MDHEN and CDR2 SYDVKM. The trim removed 2 bases at V and 1 base at J, leaving 3 bases unmatched. This CDR3 is built from 15 residues. The chain carries TRBV28 and TRBJ2-5; 8 nucleotides match TRBD2. Source material: peripheral blood. The receptor was derived from a woman at least 80 years old with active or convalescent COVID-19. The CDR3 DNA reads TGTGCCAGCAGTTTAAGCGGGAGCTTCCAAGAGACCCAGTACTTC. The encoded protein is CASSLSGSFQETQYF.